The 9 T cell receptor beta chains in this list originate from one sample, sequenced in a study of cytomegalovirus exposure and HLA in healthy donors. PCR amplification relied on 60 Vbeta primers (plus 13 Jbeta primers). Profiled with immunoSEQ multiplex PCR; TCRdb holds only in-frame clones, not every one. This table holds fewer than 200,000 clones, more than 75% found once. Material: PBMCs. These receptors all stem from a man in his forties in good health and CMV-seropositive.

In regard to this clone: A junction end diverges from the germline sequence, so it may reflect a read error. The V gene is TRBV7-6, the J gene TRBJ1-1; TRBD1 matches 10 bases. Germline V lookup: CDR1 SGHVS, CDR2 FNYEAQ. The CDR3 extends over 16 amino acids. Written as DNA, the CDR3 is TGTGCCAGCAGCCCTAGACAGGGGGCCATGAACGCTGAAGCTTTCTTT. Translated, it gives CASSPRQGAMNAEAFF.

The V call is TRBV7-9, the J call TRBJ2-7; TRBD1 might be the D (5 bases). The germline V gene encodes CDR1 SEHNR and CDR2 FQNEAQ (reference sequence). Trimming left V 5 bases short and J 2 bases short, with 19 bases between. This CDR3 is built from 16 residues. CDR3 sequence reads: CASSHRQSDFTYEQYF. The CDR3 DNA is TGTGCCAGCAGCCACCGACAGTCCGACTTTACCTACGAGCAGTACTTC. The full variable domain, with the rest looked up from reference TRBV7-9 and TRBJ2-7, is DTGVSQNPRHKITKRGQNVTFRCDPISEHNRLYWYRQTLGQGPEFLTYFQNEAQLEKSRLLSDRFSAERPKGSFSTLEIQRTEQGDSAMYLCASSHRQSDFTYEQYFGPGTRLTVT.

This clone appeared a few times. This chain links TRBV4-1 with TRBJ1-5; 9 bases line up with TRBD1. In germline, CDR1 is MGHRA, CDR2 YSYEKL. V was pared by 0 bases and J by 6 bases, with 6 bases of the junction left unmatched. The CDR3 is 16 residues long. The CDR3 loop is CASSQDRGDRVQPQHF. The CDR3 nucleotides are TGCGCCAGCAGCCAAGATCGAGGGGACAGGGTTCAGCCCCAGCATTTT.

The rearrangement uses TRBV19 and TRBJ2-1; 9 bases agree with TRBD2. The junction had 5 bases not matched to a gene; V was cut back by 5 bases and J by 3 bases. CDR1 and CDR2 from the germline V gene are LNHDA and SQIVND (reference sequence). The CDR3 sequence is 15 residues long. In DNA, the CDR3 is TGTGCCAGTAGTGCCGGGACTAGCAGCTACAATGAGCAGTTCTTC. It is translated as CASSAGTSSYNEQFF.

This chain uses TRBV6-5 with TRBJ2-3, with D maybe TRBD2 (6 bases). With 0 bases removed from V and 2 bases from J, the gap between germline ends came to 12 bases. The CDR3 is made up of 16 amino acids. The germline CDR1 and CDR2 sequences are MNHEY and SVGAGI. CDR3 sequence: CASSYSSGVNTDTQYF. DNA of the CDR3: TGTGCCAGCAGTTACTCGTCGGGGGTCAACACAGATACGCAGTATTTT.

The V gene is TRBV6-1, the J gene TRBJ2-3; D possibly corresponds to TRBD1 (6 bases). Deletions cut 6 bases from V and 2 bases from J, with 12 bases between. The CDR3 runs to 14 residues. The germline V gene encodes CDR1 MNHNS and CDR2 SASEGT. The CDR3 protein is CASSYRVPTDTQYF. The CDR3 DNA follows: TGTGCCAGCAGCTACAGGGTCCCCACAGATACGCAGTATTTT.

A note on this clone: The sample holds other DNA sequences that translate to the same CDR3. The chain couples TRBV19 to TRBJ1-3; perhaps TRBD1 as D (5 bases). CDR3 length equals 16 residues. V was shortened by 3 bases and J by 5 bases, with 17 bases between the two germline ends. The germline gives CDR1 LNHDA, CDR2 SQIVND (reference sequence). The CDR3 reads CASSMRYGTGRNTIYF. CDR3 bases: TGTGCCAGTAGTATGCGGTACGGAACAGGCCGAAACACCATATATTTT.

In this sample, this clone turned up a few times. This rearrangement joins TRBV9 to TRBJ2-1, with 7 bases fitting TRBD1. The CDR3 sequence is 13 residues long. Trimming removed 2 bases from V and 10 bases from J; junction bases left unmatched: 6. The germline gives CDR1 SGDLS, CDR2 YYNGEE. The DNA for the CDR3 is TGTGCCAGCAGCGTGGGACAGTTTATGGAGCAGTTCTTC. It is translated as CASSVGQFMEQFF.

The chain recombines TRBV7-3 with TRBJ2-6; D unclear. Trimming removed 3 bases from V and 2 bases from J, with 8 bases in between. This CDR3 is 15 amino acids long. CDR1 is SGHTA and CDR2 is FQGTGA in the germline V gene. CDR3 coding DNA: TGTGCCAGCAGCTTGCCTAACGCTGGGGCCAACGTCCTGACTTTC. Translation gives CASSLPNAGANVLTF.